The clone carrying this T cell receptor (beta chain) was counted a few times. Transcripts of RNA were the source for amplifying TCR beta CDR3 regions. Scientists carried out first-round RT-PCR using HTBI primers and then a second-round multiplex PCR. TCRdb re-derived calls from the multiplex PCR reads in MiXCR, one entry per CDR3 protein. Of around 1,000,000 distinct CDR3 sequences in the sample, about two fifths were seen once. This specimen belongs to a study of Graves' ophthalmopathy and Graves' hyperthyroidism. The CDR3 extends over 14 amino acids. V was clipped by 3 bases and J by 3 bases; unmatched bases: 1. The germline V gene encodes CDR1 DFQATT and CDR2 SNEGSKA (reference sequence).

The chain has TRBV20-1 and TRBJ2-5; 13 nucleotides line up with TRBD2. The source material was peripheral blood or thyroid tissue (not recorded which). The receptor comes from an adult man with Graves' hyperthyroidism. CDR3 residues: CSARGTSGKETQYF. The CDR3 DNA reads as TGCAGTGCTAGGGGGACTAGCGGGAAAGAGACCCAGTACTTC.